This TCR beta chain is from a study of shared clonotypes between healthy human individuals. Measured with immunoSEQ multiplex PCR; TCRdb has only the in-frame clones, and not every one. The sample shows roughly 700,000 clones, about 90% of them seen only once. The germline V gene has CDR1 MDHEN and CDR2 SYDVKM. Trimming pared 1 base from V and 6 bases from J, leaving 13 bases between. The CDR3 contains 14 residues. The clonotype was recovered from a man younger than 30 in good health. Some clones in this sample may be carry-over from other donors' samples. The rearrangement uses TRBV28 and TRBJ2-7, with D unresolved. Material for sequencing was memory CD8+ T cells from PBMCs. Described subset: CD45RO+ cells pooled with CCR7-negative TemRA cells. The CDR3 sequence: CASSLLLRAGEQYF. The CDR3 region has the DNA TGTGCCAGCAGTTTATTACTTCGTGCCGGCGAGCAGTACTTC.